These T cell receptor beta chains were read from a single sample in a study of cytomegalovirus exposure and HLA in healthy donors. The table came from immunoSEQ multiplex PCR; TCRdb's copy has only in-frame clones and leaves some out. There are some 83,000 clones in the sample, with 1% to 1.4% held by the top ten. The sample was PBMCs. The source is a woman under 40 in good health and CMV-seronegative. CDR3s include the opening cysteine and the closing phenylalanine or tryptophan. Each record gives: CDR3 protein, J gene, V gene.

CDR3 protein: CASSSWTLNTEAFF; J gene: TRBJ1-1; V gene: TRBV27
CDR3 protein: CASSDNMAGDNQPQHF; J gene: TRBJ1-5; V gene: TRBV6-1
CDR3 protein: CASRDRGRNEQYF; J gene: TRBJ2-7; V gene: TRBV2
CDR3 protein: CASRKQGRHGYTF; J gene: TRBJ1-2; V gene: TRBV6-5
CDR3 protein: CASSSTSAAGNEQFF; J gene: TRBJ2-1; V gene: TRBV6-5
CDR3 protein: CASSYEGQGGSPLHF; J gene: TRBJ1-6; V gene: TRBV6-5
CDR3 protein: CASSQDWQETQYF; J gene: TRBJ2-5; V gene: TRBV5-4
CDR3 protein: CASSPATRTGLPGELFF; J gene: TRBJ2-2; V gene: TRBV5-8
CDR3 protein: CASSLRGVSGELFF; J gene: TRBJ2-2; V gene: TRBV6-5
CDR3 protein: CASSPGLGGSGTDTQYF; J gene: TRBJ2-3; V gene: TRBV18
CDR3 protein: CASSTRTGSAYEQYF; J gene: TRBJ2-7; V gene: TRBV7-9
CDR3 protein: CASSPQGVPNEKLFF; J gene: TRBJ1-4; V gene: TRBV6-1
CDR3 protein: CAWSAGRASGRNEQFF; J gene: TRBJ2-1; V gene: TRBV30
CDR3 protein: CASSIVSGQGYEQYF; J gene: TRBJ2-7; V gene: TRBV19
CDR3 protein: CASSNSISQPQHF; J gene: TRBJ1-5; V gene: TRBV5-5
CDR3 protein: CAWSVRVLAGGMGADTQYF; J gene: TRBJ2-3; V gene: TRBV30
CDR3 protein: CASSHKGQTNEKLFF; J gene: TRBJ1-4; V gene: TRBV2
CDR3 protein: CAWSQSFGTGGYGYTF; J gene: TRBJ1-2; V gene: TRBV30
CDR3 protein: CSVVWAGGAAGELFF; J gene: TRBJ2-2; V gene: TRBV29-1
CDR3 protein: CSVEVRGGRAFF; J gene: TRBJ1-1; V gene: TRBV29-1
CDR3 protein: CASSRGEATGNTIYF; J gene: TRBJ1-3; V gene: TRBV5-1
CDR3 protein: CASSLGQAYNEQFF; J gene: TRBJ2-1; V gene: TRBV6-5